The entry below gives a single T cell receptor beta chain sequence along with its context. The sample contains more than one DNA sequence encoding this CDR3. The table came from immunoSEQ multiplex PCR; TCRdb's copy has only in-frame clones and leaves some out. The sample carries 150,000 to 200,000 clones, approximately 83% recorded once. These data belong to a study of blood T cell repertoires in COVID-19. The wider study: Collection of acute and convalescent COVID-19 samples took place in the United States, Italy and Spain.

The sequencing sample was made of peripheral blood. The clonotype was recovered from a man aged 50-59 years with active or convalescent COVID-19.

The CDR3, as DNA: TGTGCCAGCAGCTTAACGGGGGGCTACGAGCAGTACTTC. Translating it yields CASSLTGGYEQYF. This sequence joins TRBV7-3 and TRBJ2-7; a weak D match, TRBD2 (6 bases). The germline V gene encodes CDR1 SGHTA and CDR2 FQGTGA. The CDR3 has 13 residues. Trimming left V 0 bases short and J 3 bases short, with 6 bases between.